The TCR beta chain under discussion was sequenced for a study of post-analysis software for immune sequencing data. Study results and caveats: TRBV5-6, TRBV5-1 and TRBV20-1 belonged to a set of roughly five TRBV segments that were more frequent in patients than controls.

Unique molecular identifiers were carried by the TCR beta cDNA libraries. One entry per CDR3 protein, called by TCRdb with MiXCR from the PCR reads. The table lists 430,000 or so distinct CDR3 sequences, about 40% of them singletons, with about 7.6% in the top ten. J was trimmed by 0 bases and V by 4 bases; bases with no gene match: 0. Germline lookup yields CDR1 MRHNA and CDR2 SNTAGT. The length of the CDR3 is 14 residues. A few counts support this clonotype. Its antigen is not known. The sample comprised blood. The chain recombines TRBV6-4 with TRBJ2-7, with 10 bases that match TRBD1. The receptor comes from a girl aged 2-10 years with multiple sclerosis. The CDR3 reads CASSGTGGSYEQYF. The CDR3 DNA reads TGTGCCAGCAGTGGGACAGGGGGCTCCTACGAGCAGTACTTC.